A selection of T cell receptor beta chains follows, all from one sample in a study of radiotherapy plus CTLA-4 blockade in lung cancer. The assay was immunoSEQ multiplex PCR, and TCRdb's table has in-frame clones only and misses some. The data show about 31,000 clones, with roughly three quarters seen just once and approximately 5% held by the top ten. This material consisted of peripheral blood, taken from a patient treated with radiotherapy plus ipilimumab. All receptors derive from a human donor with non-small cell lung cancer whose response to radiotherapy plus ipilimumab could not be evaluated. Both conserved end residues are part of each CDR3. A D gene is named only where the DNA matches it firmly. Expanded clones are given a class, and other clones once, few, many or no size at all.

TRBV6-1	TRBD1	TRBJ2-7	-	CASIPTRDRGYEQYF	TGTGCCAGCATTCCAACCCGGGACAGGGGTTACGAGCAGTACTTC
TRBV11-2	-	TRBJ1-1	-	CASTSGREAFF	TGTGCCAGCACCTCGGGAAGGGAAGCTTTCTTT
TRBV7-2	-	TRBJ2-7	-	CASSLGVFGSYEQYF	TGTGCCAGCAGCTTAGGAGTCTTCGGCTCCTACGAGCAGTACTTC
TRBV6-5	-	TRBJ2-3	-	CASSPVQRERQYF	TGTGCCAGCAGCCCCGTCCAGAGGGAACGGCAGTATTTT
TRBV5-4	TRBD1	TRBJ1-2	few	CASSTDRGRWGYTF	TGTGCCAGCAGCACGGACAGGGGGCGGTGGGGCTACACCTTC
TRBV6-1	-	TRBJ2-7	-	CASSVGLCAGVAYEQYF	TGTGCCAGCAGTGTTGGATTGTGTGCAGGGGTAGCGTACGAGCAGTACTTC
TRBV5-1	TRBD1	TRBJ2-3	-	CASSLGQGSGDTQYF	TGCGCCAGCAGCTTGGGACAGGGGTCGGGAGATACGCAGTATTTT
TRBV18	TRBD2	TRBJ2-7	-	CASSPKGMGGLSYEQYF	TGTGCCAGCTCACCCAAAGGGATGGGAGGGCTCTCCTACGAGCAGTACTTC
TRBV2	-	TRBJ1-2	-	CASSGPGGQNYGYTF	TGTGCCAGCAGTGGGCCTGGGGGCCAGAACTATGGCTACACCTTC
TRBV10-2	TRBD1	TRBJ2-7	-	CASSEFTGGRYEQYF	TGCGCCAGCAGTGAGTTTACAGGGGGCAGGTACGAGCAGTACTTC
TRBV7-3	TRBD2	TRBJ2-1	-	CASSLGAGDGINEQFF	TGTGCCAGCAGCTTAGGGGCGGGAGACGGGATCAATGAGCAGTTCTTC
TRBV2	TRBD2	TRBJ2-1	-	CASSEVAGAWDEQFF	TGTGCCAGCAGTGAGGTAGCGGGAGCTTGGGATGAGCAGTTCTTC
TRBV18	-	TRBJ1-3	-	CASSPQEGSGNTIYF	TGTGCCAGCTCACCACAGGAGGGATCTGGAAACACCATATATTTT
TRBV27	-	TRBJ1-2	-	CASSIRSGGGANYGYTF	TGTGCCAGCAGCATTAGGTCCGGGGGGGGAGCTAACTATGGCTACACCTTC
TRBV6-6	-	TRBJ2-7	-	CASSNQLDRNPYEQYF	TGTGCCAGCAGCAACCAGCTTGACAGGAACCCCTACGAGCAGTACTTC
TRBV29-1	TRBD1	TRBJ1-6	-	CSVRQGLTNNSPLHF	TGCAGCGTGAGACAGGGGCTAACTAATAATTCACCCCTCCACTTT
TRBV27	TRBD1	TRBJ1-4	-	CASSLKAGGYEKLFF	TGTGCCAGCAGTTTAAAGGCAGGGGGTTATGAAAAACTGTTTTTT
TRBV2	TRBD2	TRBJ2-1	-	CASSVQRTSGYNEQFF	TGTGCCAGCAGTGTTCAAAGGACTAGCGGTTACAATGAGCAGTTCTTC
TRBV7-2	-	TRBJ1-3	few	CASSSGVGNTIYF	TGTGCCAGCAGCTCAGGGGTAGGAAACACCATATATTTT
TRBV28	TRBD1	TRBJ1-6	-	CASSYFQGATSPLHF	TGTGCCAGCAGCTATTTTCAGGGGGCGACTTCACCCCTCCACTTT
TRBV2	TRBD2	TRBJ2-3	-	CATQTSRDTDTQYF	TGTGCCACACAGACTAGCAGAGACACAGATACGCAGTATTTT
TRBV5-4	-	TRBJ1-2	once	CASSLANREVSYGYTF	TGTGCCAGCAGCTTGGCCAACAGGGAAGTGAGCTATGGCTACACCTTC
TRBV6-1	-	TRBJ2-1	-	CASTRNSYNEQFF	TGTGCCAGCACTAGGAATTCCTACAATGAGCAGTTCTTC
TRBV4-1	-	TRBJ2-1	-	CASSQGPGDRSNEQFF	TGCGCCAGCAGCCAAGGACCCGGGGATCGGTCAAATGAGCAGTTCTTC
TRBV6-6	-	TRBJ2-7	-	CASRSPGFSYEQYF	TGTGCCAGCAGGAGTCCCGGGTTCTCCTACGAGCAGTACTTC
TRBV27	-	TRBJ2-7	-	CASSFHGTAYEQYF	TGTGCCAGCAGTTTCCACGGAACAGCCTACGAGCAGTACTTC
TRBV5-6	-	TRBJ1-5	-	CASSLTGWNQPQHF	TGTGCCAGCAGCTTGACGGGTTGGAATCAGCCCCAGCATTTT
TRBV5-5	TRBD1	TRBJ2-7	-	CASSLRPSDRGFFFEQYF	TGTGCCAGCAGCTTGAGACCCTCAGACAGGGGGTTTTTTTTCGAGCAGTACTTC
TRBV9	-	TRBJ1-6	-	CASSGGTYNSPLHF	TGTGCCAGCAGCGGCGGGACGTATAATTCACCCCTCCACTTT
TRBV18	-	TRBJ2-7	few	CASSPQSPGHQFYEQYF	TGTGCCAGCTCACCGCAATCGCCGGGACACCAGTTTTACGAGCAGTACTTC
TRBV18	-	TRBJ2-1	few	CASSPSSYNEQFF	TGTGCCAGCTCACCGAGCTCCTACAATGAGCAGTTCTTC
TRBV28	TRBD2	TRBJ2-1	-	CASSSRAGRNEQFF	TGTGCCAGCAGCTCCCGAGCGGGGAGGAATGAGCAGTTCTTC
TRBV6-1	-	TRBJ2-7	-	CASSPHGKSYEQYF	TGTGCCAGCAGTCCCCACGGGAAATCCTACGAGCAGTACTTC
TRBV10-1	-	TRBJ1-2	-	CASSDSRLYGYTF	TGCGCCAGCAGTGACAGCAGACTCTATGGCTACACCTTC
TRBV7-2	-	TRBJ1-5	-	CASSLGYGEFNQPQHF	TGTGCCAGCAGCTTAGGGTACGGAGAGTTCAATCAGCCCCAGCATTTT
TRBV9	-	TRBJ1-6	-	CASSVRPEGNSPLHF	TGTGCCAGCAGCGTCCGACCCGAGGGTAATTCACCCCTCCACTTT
TRBV6-5	TRBD2	TRBJ2-1	few	CASSSPSGRTNNEQFF	TGTGCCAGCAGTTCCCCTAGCGGGAGGACCAACAATGAGCAGTTCTTC
TRBV6-5	-	TRBJ2-7	few	CASSFAAKYEQYF	TGTGCCAGCAGTTTCGCGGCGAAGTACGAGCAGTACTTC
TRBV4-1	TRBD1	TRBJ2-7	-	CASSRIPGQGYEQYF	TGCGCCAGCAGCCGCATCCCGGGACAGGGGTACGAGCAGTACTTC
TRBV19	-	TRBJ2-4	-	CASSSWLAHLEDIQYF	TGTGCCAGTAGTTCTTGGCTAGCACATTTAGAGGACATTCAGTACTTC
TRBV6-5	-	TRBJ1-4	once	CASSYGGGKEKLFF	TGTGCCAGCAGTTACGGGGGGGGAAAGGAAAAACTGTTTTTT
TRBV18	TRBD1	TRBJ2-7	-	CASSSGQGYEQYF	TGTGCCAGCTCATCGGGACAGGGGTACGAGCAGTACTTC
TRBV10-3	TRBD1	TRBJ1-1	-	CAISESQGTGNTEAFF	TGTGCCATCAGTGAGTCTCAGGGGACAGGGAACACTGAAGCTTTCTTT
TRBV7-3	TRBD2	TRBJ2-7	once	CASSLRGGAYEQYF	TGTGCCAGCAGCCTTCGCGGGGGAGCCTACGAGCAGTACTTC
TRBV19	TRBD1	TRBJ1-2	-	CASRQGYGYTF	TGTGCCAGTCGACAGGGGTATGGCTACACCTTC
TRBV30	-	TRBJ2-7	-	CAWRTLQGRGSYEQYF	TGTGCCTGGAGGACCCTACAGGGCCGGGGCTCCTACGAGCAGTACTTC
TRBV28	TRBD1	TRBJ2-7	once	CASSYLDRVAEQYF	TGTGCCAGCAGTTACCTGGACAGGGTCGCCGAGCAGTACTTC
TRBV9	-	TRBJ2-6	-	CASTSRGTGANVLTF	TGTGCCAGCACTTCAAGGGGGACTGGGGCCAACGTCCTGACTTTC
TRBV5-1	-	TRBJ2-1	-	CASSLEPPNNEQFF	TGCGCCAGCAGCTTGGAGCCCCCAAACAATGAGCAGTTCTTC
TRBV9	-	TRBJ2-2	few	CASSAGTVNTGELFF	TGTGCCAGCAGCGCCGGGACTGTGAACACCGGGGAGCTGTTTTTT
TRBV6-5	TRBD1	TRBJ2-7	-	CASSFGTALYEQYF	TGTGCCAGCAGTTTTGGGACAGCCCTCTACGAGCAGTACTTC
TRBV5-5	TRBD1	TRBJ2-7	-	CASSLVGGDSYEQYF	TGTGCCAGCAGCTTGGTAGGGGGCGACTCCTACGAGCAGTACTTC
TRBV15	TRBD1	TRBJ2-2	-	CATSRGDSTGTGELFF	TGTGCCACCAGCAGGGGGGACAGCACGGGGACCGGGGAGCTGTTTTTT
TRBV2	-	TRBJ2-6	-	CASRVSGSGANVLTF	TGTGCCAGCAGGGTCAGTGGCTCTGGGGCCAACGTCCTGACTTTC
TRBV14	-	TRBJ1-3	few	CASSQFSGINSGNTIYF	TGTGCCAGCAGCCAATTCTCGGGGATAAACTCTGGAAACACCATATATTTT
TRBV5-4	TRBD2	TRBJ2-4	few	CASSPGLAGTKNIQYF	TGTGCCAGCAGTCCAGGACTAGCGGGAACCAAAAACATTCAGTACTTC
TRBV5-1	-	TRBJ2-2	-	CASSLFANTGELFF	TGCGCCAGCAGCTTGTTCGCGAACACCGGGGAGCTGTTTTTT
TRBV28	-	TRBJ1-1	-	CASSFFRANTEAFF	TGTGCCAGCAGTTTCTTCAGGGCGAACACTGAAGCTTTCTTT
TRBV11-2	TRBD2	TRBJ2-7	-	CASRESSGGYEQYF	TGTGCCAGCAGGGAATCTAGCGGGGGCTACGAGCAGTACTTC